The clone carrying this T cell receptor (beta chain) was seen ten or more times. The antigen is undetermined. This sample is drawn from a study of regulatory T cells in long-lasting Graves disease. Study results and caveats: The study examined only peripheral blood, not thyroid tissue.

Time point: newly diagnosed GD, antithyroid drugs for less than 3 months. Scientists built the TCR library using RNA that was extracted from PBMCs. Sequencing libraries for TCR beta were prepared with iRepertoire HTBI primers and Arm-PCR of CDR3 regions. Each CDR3 protein is one row after TCRdb ran MiXCR on the multiplex PCR reads. Among about 540,000 distinct CDR3 sequences listed, about 14% were seen once. Trimming shortened V by 5 bases and J by 2 bases, and 15 bases separated the two germline ends. The CDR3 has 15 amino acids. In germline, CDR1 is MNHNS, CDR2 SASEGT. These sequences were also reported in another study, on T cells in Graves' hyperthyroidism and ophthalmopathy. That study adds: The study based diagnoses on clinical symptoms, serum thyroxine and TRAb, thyroid ultrasound and orbital computed tomography. The HTBI primer set served for first-round RT-PCR of the TCR CDR3. In blood, most of the thyroid clonotypes expanded above 0.001 were also present.

This chain links TRBV6-1 with TRBJ1-2, with D possibly TRBD1 on 5 matching bases. This receptor was taken from a man in his thirties or forties with Graves disease. Sequenced here: peripheral blood mononuclear cells (PBMCs), sampled at new diagnosis, from a patient treated with antithyroid drugs. The CDR3 nucleotides read TGTGCCAGCAGTCCTCAGATGGGGGGGAACTATGGCTACACCTTC. It encodes CASSPQMGGNYGYTF.